The text below deals with one T cell receptor beta chain. The CDR3 length is 15 residues. Germline CDR1 and CDR2: LGHNA and YNFKEQ. V lost 4 bases to trimming and J lost 7 bases; unmatched junction nucleotides: 6. These data come from a study of blood T cell repertoires in COVID-19. In the source study's methods: Using reference gene primer amplification, nucleated cell counts were estimated. The data were produced by immunoSEQ multiplex PCR, yet TCRdb's version contains in-frame clones alone and is incomplete. V, J and clone size are taken as reported in that table, and D and trimming were inferred from the DNA itself. The profile shows some 70,000 clones, about four fifths of them singletons.

The sequencing input was peripheral blood. The chain carries TRBV4-2 and TRBJ2-7; 14 bases map to TRBD2. This receptor was taken from a man between 50 and 59 years old with active COVID-19. CDR3 in amino acids: CASSPPGLAGEEQYF. DNA of the CDR3: TGTGCCAGCAGCCCTCCGGGACTAGCGGGGGAGGAGCAGTACTTC.